One T cell receptor beta chain is described in this entry. What it recognizes is unknown. Those with hyperthyroidism were 18 to 65 years old, newly diagnosed, and ill for under 2 months. This specimen belongs to a study of T cells in Graves' hyperthyroidism and ophthalmopathy. Regarding the study as a whole: The model made its ophthalmopathy prediction, and onset followed a median roughly 6.5 months later. Most expanded thyroid clonotypes above 0.001 recurred in blood.

There were TCR beta CDR3 regions amplified from RNA transcripts. First-round RT-PCR of the TCR CDR3 relied on the HTBI primer set. TCRdb recomputed calls from the multiplex PCR reads with MiXCR, one row per CDR3 protein. The sample lists about 400,000 distinct CDR3 sequences; about 15% were seen once. V dropped 1 base and J dropped 0 bases, with 9 bases sitting between them. The CDR3 sequence is 15 residues long. Germline V CDR1 and CDR2: SEHNR, FQNEAQ (reference sequence). Sequenced material: blood. The V and J genes are TRBV7-9 and TRBJ1-1; D gene ambiguous. The TCR sequence derives from a woman aged 30 to 39 with Graves' hyperthyroidism. This chain's CDR3 is CASSLDRLMNTEAFF. As DNA, the CDR3 is TGTGCCAGCAGCTTAGATAGACTTATGAACACTGAAGCTTTCTTT.